Below are 29 T cell receptor beta chains sequenced from a single sample in a study of T cells in Graves' hyperthyroidism and ophthalmopathy. Amplified TCR beta CDR3 regions came from RNA transcripts. The study used the HTBI primer set for a first-round RT-PCR of the TCR CDR3. One entry per CDR3 protein, called by TCRdb with MiXCR from the multiplex PCR reads. The table records about 840,000 distinct CDR3 sequences, 35% to 45% of them present only once. Specimen: blood. These receptors all come from a man aged 18 to 29 with Graves' hyperthyroidism.

This rearrangement joins TRBV20-1 to TRBJ2-5; 10 nucleotides match TRBD2. Germline trimming cut 0 bases from V and 0 bases from J; bases unmatched to any gene: 7. CDR3 length equals 17 residues. The germline gives CDR1 DFQATT, CDR2 SNEGSKA (reference sequence). CDR3 protein: CSARDFLAGAYQETQYF. The DNA for the CDR3 is TGCAGTGCTAGAGATTTCCTAGCGGGGGCCTACCAAGAGACCCAGTACTTC.

The rearrangement joins TRBV10-3 to TRBJ2-2; D gene ambiguous. Germline V gene lookup returns CDR1 ENHRY and CDR2 SYGVKD. The CDR3 has 15 amino acids. Trimming took off 3 bases at V and 0 bases at J, with 8 bases between the two ends. In DNA, the CDR3 is TGTGCCATCAGTGATTTTCACTCGAACACCGGGGAGCTGTTTTTT. This sequence encodes CAISDFHSNTGELFF.

The rearrangement joins TRBV20-1 to TRBJ2-7; 9 bases are shared with TRBD2. This CDR3 has 16 amino acids. CDR1 is DFQATT and CDR2 is SNEGSKA in the germline V gene (reference sequence). V dropped 8 bases and J dropped 2; count of bases not matched to a gene: 16. The CDR3 DNA is TGCAGTTCCTCCCCCGGCGGACTAGCGAGACCCTACGAGCAGTACTTC. This gives the protein CSSSPGGLARPYEQYF.

The CDR3 loop reads CAWVDRGDTIYF. CDR3 DNA sequence: TGTGCCTGGGTCGACAGGGGCGACACCATATATTTT. V usage is TRBV19 and J usage is TRBJ1-3, with TRBD1 identical over 8 bases. Germline trimming cut 11 bases from V and 8 bases from J; bases unmatched to any gene: 8. Germline values: CDR1 LNHDA, CDR2 SQIVND (reference sequence). This CDR3 has 12 amino acids.

The rearrangement joins TRBV7-6 to TRBJ2-7; D perhaps matches TRBD1 (6 bases). This CDR3 is built from 14 residues. V was clipped by 5 bases and J by 3 bases, with 14 bases between them. Germline assignment: CDR1 SGHVS and CDR2 FNYEAQ. The DNA for the CDR3 is TGTGCCAGCAGCCACCGGGACACCTACTACGAGCAGTACTTC. It yields the protein CASSHRDTYYEQYF.

The chain couples TRBV12-3 or TRBV12-4 to TRBJ1-2; 7 positions match TRBD1. Losses at the gene ends were 5 bases for V and 8 bases for J; bases not matched to a gene: 14. The CDR3 has 15 amino acids. The CDR3 nucleotides read TGTGCCAGCAGTCCTCCGGGACAGCTTTTCGGGGGCTACACCTTC. Translated, it gives CASSPPGQLFGGYTF.

This clonotype was observed a single time. CDR3 in amino acids: CASSRPQGSEETQYF. In DNA form, the CDR3 reads TGTGCCAGCAGCCGCCCTCAGGGGTCCGAAGAGACCCAGTACTTC. V gene TRBV7-9 combines with J gene TRBJ2-5, with D perhaps TRBD1 (6 bases). Germline V gene data show CDR1 as SEHNR and CDR2 as FQNEAQ (reference sequence). This CDR3 region has 15 residues. V was shortened by 5 bases and J by 3 bases, with 16 bases between the two germline ends.

This clonotype was observed many times. This chain links TRBV2 with TRBJ1-1, with D maybe TRBD1 (5 bases). V gave up 6 bases and J gave up 7 bases, with 9 bases separating them. Germline-derived CDR1 and CDR2 are SNHLY and FYNNEI. The CDR3 loop spans 11 amino acids. The CDR3 DNA sequence: TGTGCCAGCAGGACGGGGGGTGAAGCTTTCTTT. Translated: CASRTGGEAFF. Using reference TRBV2 and TRBJ1-1 for the parts outside the CDR3, the full variable domain is EPEVTQTPSHQVTQMGQEVILRCVPISNHLYFYWYRQILGQKVEFLVSFYNNEISEKSEIFDDQFSVERPDGSNFTLKIRSTKLEDSAMYFCASRTGGEAFFGQGTRLTVV.

The J gene is TRBJ2-7, the V gene TRBV4-1, with D perhaps TRBD1 (5 bases). This CDR3 is built from 15 residues. The V end was cut by 0 bases, the J end by 2 bases, with 11 bases between. In germline, CDR1 is MGHRA, CDR2 YSYEKL. The CDR3 DNA sequence: TGCGCCAGCAGCCAAGAACACAGGTTCCCCTACGAGCAGTACTTC. Translating it yields CASSQEHRFPYEQYF.

The chain has TRBV7-6 and TRBJ1-1; D not resolved. Germline V gene data show CDR1 as SGHVS and CDR2 as FNYEAQ. The length of the CDR3 is 15 residues. Trimming took 5 bases from V and 0 from J, leaving 13 bases between them. CDR3: CASSPPDTMNTEAFF. CDR3 nucleotide sequence: TGTGCCAGCAGCCCGCCCGACACAATGAACACTGAAGCTTTCTTT.

In DNA, the CDR3 is TGCGCCAGCAGCCAAGAAATGGGGCCCCTCCACTTT. Its translation: CASSQEMGPLHF. This rearrangement joins TRBV4-1 to TRBJ1-6; D unresolved. The CDR3 is 12 amino acids. The germline V gene has CDR1 MGHRA and CDR2 YSYEKL. Trimming stripped 0 bases from V and 13 bases from J, with 7 bases between.

There are many counts of this clonotype. This sequence joins TRBV20-1 and TRBJ1-5; a weak D match, TRBD1 (5 bases). V lost 4 bases, J lost 2 bases, and 12 bases lay in between. CDR3 size: 14 residues. Germline assignment: CDR1 DFQATT and CDR2 SNEGSKA (reference sequence). The DNA for the CDR3 is TGCAGTGCTAAACCGACAGTGGGCAATCAGCCCCAGCATTTT. Encoded protein: CSAKPTVGNQPQHF.

V usage is TRBV20-1 and J usage is TRBJ2-7, with D possibly matching TRBD1 (6 bases). This CDR3 is 13 amino acids long. V was cut by 0 bases and J by 5 bases, with 11 bases left in between. Germline V gives CDR1 DFQATT, CDR2 SNEGSKA (reference sequence). DNA for the CDR3: TGCAGTGCTAGAGATGGGGGCGGGCACGAGCAGTACTTC. This gives the protein CSARDGGGHEQYF.

CDR3 nucleotides: TGTGCCAGCAGTTCTCAGTGGAGGGTCGGCTACACCTTC. Translated: CASSSQWRVGYTF. The chain employs TRBV12-3 or TRBV12-4 and TRBJ1-2; D not certain. The V end lost 4 bases, the J end lost 8 bases, and 14 bases lay between the germline ends. This CDR3 is built from 13 residues.

A remark on this clonotype: The germline gene is not matched at one end of the junction; a read error may be the cause. The chain links TRBV7-2 to TRBJ2-5; 12 bases line up with TRBD2. CDR1 and CDR2 (germline): SGHTA, FQGNSA. The CDR3 is 16 amino acids. DNA of the CDR3: TGCGCCAGCAGCCAAGGCGGACTAGCGGGACAAGAGACCCAGTACTTC. It specifies CASSQGGLAGQETQYF.

This chain joins TRBV19 and TRBJ2-7; D is unclear. Germline CDR1 reads LNHDA; CDR2 reads SQIVND (reference sequence). The CDR3 has 14 residues. The V end was cut by 3 bases, the J end by 1 base, with 10 bases between. In DNA form, the CDR3 reads TGTGCCAGTAGTATGGTTTGGGGTTCCTACGAGCAGTACTTC. Encoded protein: CASSMVWGSYEQYF.

This clonotype was seen just once. The V gene is TRBV20-1, the J gene TRBJ1-2; no firm D call. CDR3 length: 13 amino acids. Deletions cut 5 bases from V and 0 bases from J, with 10 bases between. Germline-derived CDR1 and CDR2 are DFQATT and SNEGSKA (reference sequence). In DNA form, the CDR3 reads TGCAGTGCTCGAGGCGGTACTAACTATGGCTACACCTTC. Translation: CSARGGTNYGYTF.

Only a few counts were recorded for this clonotype. The CDR3 bases are TGTGCCAGCAGCCAAGAAGAAGCTAACTATGGCTACACCTTC. Its protein is CASSQEEANYGYTF. The V and J genes are TRBV4-2 and TRBJ1-2; D is uncertain. There are 14 residues in the CDR3. The ends were cut back, 0 bases at V and 0 bases at J, with 5 bases in the middle. Germline V gene lookup returns CDR1 LGHNA and CDR2 YNFKEQ.

With regard to this clonotype: This may come from a read error, since a much larger clone is one base off. The chain links TRBV6-1 to TRBJ2-7; the D is unclear. V was shortened by 6 bases and J by 2 bases, with 14 bases between the two germline ends. Germline V gene sequence: CDR1 MNHNS, CDR2 SASEGT. The CDR3 consists of 14 residues. CDR3 DNA sequence: TGTGCCAGCAGCTCCCTCTCGAAAACCTACGAGCAGTACTTC. Residues: CASSSLSKTYEQYF.

A note on this clonotype: One end of the junction fails to match germline, which may point to a read error. The chain carries TRBV7-2 and TRBJ1-1; no clear D gene. The CDR3 consists of 15 residues. The germline V gene has CDR1 SGHTA and CDR2 FQGNSA. The CDR3 here is CASSQDDSVHTEAFF. The DNA for the CDR3 is TGCGCCAGCAGCCAAGATGATTCGGTGCACACTGAAGCTTTCTTT.

This chain connects TRBV2 to TRBJ1-1; TRBD1 matches at 10 bases. Germline loops: CDR1 SNHLY, CDR2 FYNNEI. The CDR3 is made up of 17 amino acids. V shed 7 bases, J shed 1 base, and the junction held 12 bases outside the gene matches. For the CDR3, the DNA is TGTGCCAGCAAAGAACCCGGGACAGGGGACGCGAACACTGAAGCTTTCTTT. It translates to CASKEPGTGDANTEAFF.

This clonotype was seen more than once but under ten times. V and J are TRBV10-3 and TRBJ1-5; TRBD1 is a possible D gene (5 bases). The germline V gene has CDR1 ENHRY and CDR2 SYGVKD. Trimming took off 10 bases at V and 0 bases at J, with 16 bases between the two ends. The CDR3 runs 15 residues. CDR3 residues: CASRIGTASNQPQHF. The CDR3 coding sequence is TGTGCCAGCCGGATCGGGACGGCTAGCAATCAGCCCCAGCATTTT.

This clonotype was counted a single time. V gene TRBV29-1 combines with J gene TRBJ1-1; D is perhaps TRBD1 (5 bases). Germline assignment: CDR1 SQVTM and CDR2 ANQGSEA. Trimming cost V 8 bases and J 3 bases, with 10 bases left between them. The CDR3 covers 11 residues. For the CDR3, the DNA is TGCAGCTTGGGGGGGTACACTGAAGCTTTCTTT. Its translation: CSLGGYTEAFF. Using reference TRBV29-1 and TRBJ1-1 for the parts outside the CDR3, the full variable domain is SAVISQKPSRDICQRGTSLTIQCQVDSQVTMMFWYRQQPGQSLTLIATANQGSEATYESGFVIDKFPISRPNLTFSTLTVSNMSPEDSSIYLCSLGGYTEAFFGQGTRLTVV.

The genes are TRBV2 and TRBJ2-7, with TRBD2 matching 11 bases. The CDR3 is 15 amino acids. CDR1 SNHLY and CDR2 FYNNEI come from the germline V gene. V lost 6 bases and J lost 7; bases outside the gene matches: 11. The CDR3 sequence: CASSAALAGEGEQYF. The CDR3 DNA reads TGTGCCAGCAGCGCTGCACTAGCGGGAGAAGGGGAGCAGTACTTC.

V and J are TRBV7-3 and TRBJ2-5; possibly TRBD1 for D (6 bases). V lost 0 bases and J 4 bases, leaving 15 bases between the germline ends. The CDR3 is 16 amino acids. CDR1 and CDR2 from the germline V gene are SGHTA and FQGTGA. CDR3 sequence (DNA): TGTGCCAGCAGCTTAACTACAGGGTCGAAGAGAGAGACCCAGTACTTC. As protein: CASSLTTGSKRETQYF.

The genes are TRBV9 and TRBJ2-2; D assignment may be TRBD1 or TRBD2 (5 bases each). Germline V gene lookup returns CDR1 SGDLS and CDR2 YYNGEE. Trimming took off 4 bases at V and 5 bases at J, with 18 bases between the two ends. CDR3 length: 16 amino acids. CDR3 sequence (DNA): TGTGCCAGCAGCTCCCATGGGGGACCACGGACCGGGGAGCTGTTTTTT. Translated: CASSSHGGPRTGELFF.

In the case of this clonotype: Because it lacks the conserved phenylalanine or tryptophan at the end, this CDR3 is likely a read error. It is unclear where the CDR3 begins or ends on the DNA, so no DNA is shown, and the CDR3 is as TCRdb lists it. V is TRBV29-1 and J is TRBJ2-7. Germline CDR1 SQVTM, CDR2 ANQGSEA. The CDR3 has 8 residues if both end residues are counted. CDR3 residues: CSVESILQ.

This clonotype was seen many times. This chain uses TRBV20-1 with TRBJ1-4, with D unresolved. V was cut by 3 bases and J by 0 bases, with 8 bases left in between. The CDR3 runs 14 residues. Germline values: CDR1 DFQATT, CDR2 SNEGSKA (reference sequence). The CDR3 spells CSARIQATNEKLFF. DNA for the CDR3: TGCAGTGCTAGGATCCAAGCAACTAATGAAAAACTGTTTTTT.

Comments on this clonotype: This may stem from a read error, because a much larger clone lies one nucleotide away. This chain uses TRBV25-1 with TRBJ2-5, with a possible D match to TRBD1 (5 bases). CDR3 length: 15 amino acids. Per the germline V gene, CDR1 is MGHDK and CDR2 is SYGVNS. As DNA, the CDR3 is TGTGCCAGCAGTGAATTTGGGGCCCTTCAAGGGACCCAGTACTTC. Translation: CASSEFGALQGTQYF.